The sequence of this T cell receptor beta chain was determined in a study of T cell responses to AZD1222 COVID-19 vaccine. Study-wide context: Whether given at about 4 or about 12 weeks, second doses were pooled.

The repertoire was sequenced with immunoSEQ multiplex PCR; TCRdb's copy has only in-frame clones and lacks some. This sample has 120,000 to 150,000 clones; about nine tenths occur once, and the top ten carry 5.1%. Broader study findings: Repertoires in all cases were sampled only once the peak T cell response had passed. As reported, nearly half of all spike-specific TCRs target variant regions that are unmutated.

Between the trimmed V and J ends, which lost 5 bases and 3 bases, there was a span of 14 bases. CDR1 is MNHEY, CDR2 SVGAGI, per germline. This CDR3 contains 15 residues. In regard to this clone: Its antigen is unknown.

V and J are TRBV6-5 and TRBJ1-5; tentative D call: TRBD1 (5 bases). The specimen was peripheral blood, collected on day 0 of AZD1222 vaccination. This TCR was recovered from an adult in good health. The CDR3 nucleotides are TGTGCCAGCAGTCCAATTGGGGGAAACAATCAGCCCCAGCATTTT. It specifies CASSPIGGNNQPQHF.